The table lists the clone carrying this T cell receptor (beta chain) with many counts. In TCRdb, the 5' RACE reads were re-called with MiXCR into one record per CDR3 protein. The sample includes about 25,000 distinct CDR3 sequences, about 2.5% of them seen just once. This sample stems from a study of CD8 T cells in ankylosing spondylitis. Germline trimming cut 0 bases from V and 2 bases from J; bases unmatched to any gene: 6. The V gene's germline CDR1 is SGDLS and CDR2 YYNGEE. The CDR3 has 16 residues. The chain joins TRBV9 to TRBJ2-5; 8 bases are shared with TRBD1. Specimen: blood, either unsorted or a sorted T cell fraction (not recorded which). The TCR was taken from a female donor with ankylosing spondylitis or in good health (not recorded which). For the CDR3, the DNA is TGTGCCAGCAGCGTAGGCCCCGGACAGGGACAAGAGACCCAGTACTTC. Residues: CASSVGPGQGQETQYF.